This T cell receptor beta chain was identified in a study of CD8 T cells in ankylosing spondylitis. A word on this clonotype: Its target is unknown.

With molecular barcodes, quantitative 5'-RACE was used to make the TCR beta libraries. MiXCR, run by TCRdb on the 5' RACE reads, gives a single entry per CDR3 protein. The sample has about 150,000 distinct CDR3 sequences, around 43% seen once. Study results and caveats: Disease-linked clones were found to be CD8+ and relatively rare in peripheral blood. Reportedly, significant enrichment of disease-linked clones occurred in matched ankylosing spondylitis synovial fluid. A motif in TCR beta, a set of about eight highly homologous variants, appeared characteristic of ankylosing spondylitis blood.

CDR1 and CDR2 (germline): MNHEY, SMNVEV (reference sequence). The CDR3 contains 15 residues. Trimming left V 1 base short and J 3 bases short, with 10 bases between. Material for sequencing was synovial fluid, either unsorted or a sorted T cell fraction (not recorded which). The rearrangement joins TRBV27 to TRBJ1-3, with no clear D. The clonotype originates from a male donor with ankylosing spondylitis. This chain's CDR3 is CASSLFGGYGNTIYF. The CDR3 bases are TGTGCCAGCAGTTTATTTGGAGGATATGGAAACACCATATATTTT.